These 10 T cell receptor beta chains came from one sample sequenced in a study of cytomegalovirus exposure and HLA in healthy donors. Researchers ran the PCR with 60 Vbeta and 13 Jbeta primers. Only in-frame clones appear in the TCRdb table, and some are missing; sequencing was by immunoSEQ multiplex PCR. The profile shows 55,000 to 85,000 clones, approximately 90% of them singletons. Sequenced: PBMCs. The receptors come from a woman aged 30 to 39 in good health and CMV-seronegative.

V usage is TRBV5-8 and J usage is TRBJ2-6; no firm D call. Germline loops: CDR1 SGHTS, CDR2 YDEGEE. The CDR3 has 15 residues. Trimming stripped 0 bases from V and 1 base from J, with 5 bases between. The chain's CDR3 is CASSLAVSGANVLTF. The CDR3 DNA follows: TGTGCCAGCAGCTTGGCGGTTTCTGGGGCCAACGTCCTGACTTTC.

The V and J genes are TRBV29-1 and TRBJ2-1; TRBD2 agrees at 10 bases. The CDR3 loop spans 16 amino acids. The germline V gene has CDR1 SQVTM and CDR2 ANQGSEA. V lost 4 bases and J lost 9; bases outside the gene matches: 15. CDR3 sequence (DNA): TGCAGCGTTGTCCGGGGAGCGGGAGGGCCTGGAGGTGAGCAGTTCTTC. It yields the protein CSVVRGAGGPGGEQFF.

The chain joins TRBV7-6 to TRBJ2-3; D perhaps matches TRBD2 (5 bases). Germline CDR1 is SGHVS and CDR2 is FNYEAQ. CDR3 length: 14 residues. Trimming took 3 bases from V and 3 from J, leaving 10 bases between them. CDR3 in amino acids: CASSFGEVTDTQYF. In DNA form, the CDR3 reads TGTGCCAGCAGCTTCGGGGAAGTTACAGATACGCAGTATTTT.

This chain uses TRBV7-8 with TRBJ2-7; 9 nucleotides line up with TRBD1. The CDR3 contains 14 residues. The V and J ends lost 2 bases and 3 bases, in that order; junction bases with no gene match: 2. CDR1 is SGHVS and CDR2 is FQNEAQ in the germline V gene. The CDR3 loop reads CASSLLGQGYEQYF. The DNA of the CDR3 is TGTGCCAGCAGCTTATTGGGACAGGGCTACGAGCAGTACTTC. The whole variable domain, filled in from reference TRBV7-8 and TRBJ2-7, reads GAGVSQSPRYKVAKRGQDVALRCDPISGHVSLFWYQQALGQGPEFLTYFQNEAQLDKSGLPSDRFFAERPEGSVSTLKIQRTQQEDSAVYLCASSLLGQGYEQYFGPGTRLTVT.

This rearrangement joins TRBV5-4 to TRBJ2-7, with D unresolved. Germline V gene sequence: CDR1 SGHNT, CDR2 YYREEE (reference sequence). The CDR3 is made up of 13 amino acids. V was shortened by 2 bases and J by 1 base, with 7 bases between the two germline ends. The CDR3 loop reads CASSFPASYEQYF. The CDR3 DNA reads as TGTGCCAGCAGCTTTCCAGCGTCCTACGAGCAGTACTTC.

The V and J genes are TRBV2 and TRBJ2-7, with TRBD2 matching 8 bases. Germline trimming cut 1 base from V and 2 bases from J; bases unmatched to any gene: 4. Germline assignment: CDR1 SNHLY and CDR2 FYNNEI. The length of the CDR3 is 15 residues. CDR3 DNA: TGTGCCAGCAGTGAAGACACTAGCGGAGCCTACGAGCAGTACTTC. Translated, it gives CASSEDTSGAYEQYF.

V and J are TRBV18 and TRBJ2-5, with 10 nucleotides matching TRBD2. The CDR3 is made up of 14 amino acids. The V gene end was trimmed by 5 bases and the J gene end by 5 bases; junction bases not matched to a gene: 5. Germline loops: CDR1 KGHSH, CDR2 LQKENI. Here the CDR3 reads CASSKREGLETQYF. The CDR3 nucleotides are TGTGCCAGCTCAAAGCGGGAGGGGTTGGAGACCCAGTACTTC. The full variable domain, in which reference TRBV18 and TRBJ2-5 provide the parts outside the CDR3, is NAGVMQNPRHLVRRRGQEARLRCSPMKGHSHVYWYRQLPEEGLKFMVYLQKENIIDESGMPKERFSAEFPKEGPSILRIQQVVRGDSAAYFCASSKREGLETQYFGPGTRLLVL.

The chain uses TRBV6-6 and TRBJ2-5; 8 bases are shared with TRBD2. Near its end, the DNA agrees better with TRBJ2-7, so the J call may be wrong. CDR1 and CDR2 from the germline V gene are MNHNY and SVGAGI (reference sequence). The CDR3 loop spans 12 amino acids. CDR3 in DNA: TGTGCCGTTATAGCGGGGAGATACGAGCAGTACTTC. This sequence encodes CAVIAGRYEQYF.

This chain joins TRBV28 and TRBJ2-2; 7 bases align to TRBD2. Unmatched junction bases numbered 10, after V lost 4 bases and J lost 2 bases. The CDR3 is 17 residues long. Germline values: CDR1 MDHEN, CDR2 SYDVKM. CDR3 in DNA: TGTGCCAGCAGTTATACCGCTTGGGAGGGTAACACCGGGGAGCTGTTTTTT. It yields the protein CASSYTAWEGNTGELFF.

The rearrangement links TRBV6-6 to TRBJ1-4, with 8 bases fitting TRBD1. CDR3 size: 15 residues. Germline V gene data show CDR1 as MNHNY and CDR2 as SVGAGI (reference sequence). Trimming took 4 bases from V and 8 from J; bases not matched to a gene: 9. The CDR3: CASSSPRTGTEKLFF. Here the CDR3 DNA reads TGTGCCAGCAGTTCCCCTAGGACAGGGACCGAAAAACTGTTTTTT.